This paragraph covers one TCR beta chain sequence. The data belong to a study of CD8+CD57+ T cells in acquired aplastic anemia. The CDR3 is 13 amino acids. The J segment lost 2 bases and the V segment lost 3 bases, leaving 0 bases of the junction unmatched. Per germline, CDR1 SGHNT and CDR2 YYREEE (reference sequence). Genomic DNA templated the TCR beta VDJ and CDR3 profiling. Using its own MiXCR run on the reads, TCRdb lists one record per CDR3 protein. This table has some 180,000 distinct CDR3 sequences, 46% appearing once. The chain links TRBV5-4 to TRBJ1-2; TRBD1 agrees at 8 bases. Sequences were obtained from sorted CD4+, CD8+, or CD8+CD57+ T cells (not recorded which) from PBMCs. This TCR was recovered from a human donor in good health. CDR3 sequence: CASSWDRNYGYTF. For the CDR3, the DNA is TGTGCCAGCAGCTGGGACAGGAACTATGGCTACACCTTC.